Here is one TCR beta chain with its context. Clones were read by immunoSEQ multiplex PCR, and TCRdb kept only the in-frame ones, dropping some. Among about 200,000 clones listed, around 85% were seen once. The sample is drawn from a study of blood T cell repertoires in COVID-19. About the research overall: Samples of COVID-19 (acute and convalescent) were obtained from the United States, Italy and Spain.

The CDR3 loop spans 14 amino acids. Germline loops: CDR1 LNHDA, CDR2 SQIVND (reference sequence). Between the trimmed V and J ends, which lost 3 bases and 0 bases, there was a span of 8 bases. The receptor's source is an elderly woman with acute or convalescent COVID-19. The chain has TRBV19 and TRBJ1-1; D call uncertain. Sequenced material: peripheral blood. The CDR3 sequence is CASSIVEMNTEAFF. DNA of the CDR3: TGTGCCAGTAGTATCGTAGAAATGAACACTGAAGCTTTCTTT.